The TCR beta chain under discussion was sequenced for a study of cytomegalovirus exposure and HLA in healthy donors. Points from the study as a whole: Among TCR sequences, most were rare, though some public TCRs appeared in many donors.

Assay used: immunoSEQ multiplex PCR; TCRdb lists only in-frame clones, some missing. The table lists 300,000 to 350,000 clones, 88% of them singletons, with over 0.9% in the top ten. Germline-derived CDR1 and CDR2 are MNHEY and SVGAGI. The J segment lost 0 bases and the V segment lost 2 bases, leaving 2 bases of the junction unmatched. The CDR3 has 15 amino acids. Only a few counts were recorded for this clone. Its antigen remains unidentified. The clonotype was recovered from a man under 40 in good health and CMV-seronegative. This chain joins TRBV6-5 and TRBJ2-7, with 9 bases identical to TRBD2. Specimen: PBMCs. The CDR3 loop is CASSYKAGGSYEQYF. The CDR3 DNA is TGTGCCAGCAGTTACAAAGCGGGGGGCTCCTACGAGCAGTACTTC.